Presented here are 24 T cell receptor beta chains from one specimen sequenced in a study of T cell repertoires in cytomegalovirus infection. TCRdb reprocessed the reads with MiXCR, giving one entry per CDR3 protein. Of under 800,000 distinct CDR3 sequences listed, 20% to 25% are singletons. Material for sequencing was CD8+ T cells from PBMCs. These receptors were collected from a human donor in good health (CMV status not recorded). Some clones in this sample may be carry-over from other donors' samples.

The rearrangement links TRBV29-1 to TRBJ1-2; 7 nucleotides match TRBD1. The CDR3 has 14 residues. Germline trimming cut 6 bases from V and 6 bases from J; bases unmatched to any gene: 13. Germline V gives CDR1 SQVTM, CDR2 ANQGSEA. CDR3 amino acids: CSVRDSLVLNGYTF. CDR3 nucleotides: TGCAGCGTCCGGGACAGTCTGGTTCTGAATGGCTACACCTTC. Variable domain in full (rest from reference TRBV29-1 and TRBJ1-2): SAVISQKPSRDICQRGTSLTIQCQVDSQVTMMFWYRQQPGQSLTLIATANQGSEATYESGFVIDKFPISRPNLTFSTLTVSNMSPEDSSIYLCSVRDSLVLNGYTFGSGTRLTVV.

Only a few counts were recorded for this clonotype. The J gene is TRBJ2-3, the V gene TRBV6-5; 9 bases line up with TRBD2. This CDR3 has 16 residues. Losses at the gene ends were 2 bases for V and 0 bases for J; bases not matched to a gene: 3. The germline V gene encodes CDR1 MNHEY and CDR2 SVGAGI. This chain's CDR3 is CASSYQRGASTDTQYF. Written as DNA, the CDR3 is TGTGCCAGCAGTTACCAGCGGGGGGCCAGCACAGATACGCAGTATTTT.

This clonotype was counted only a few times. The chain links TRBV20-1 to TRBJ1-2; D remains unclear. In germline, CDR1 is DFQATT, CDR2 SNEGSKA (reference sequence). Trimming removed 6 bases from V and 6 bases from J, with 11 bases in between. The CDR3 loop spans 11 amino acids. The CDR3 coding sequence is TGCAGTGCCCTTGGGGTTGATGGCTACACCTTC. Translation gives CSALGVDGYTF.

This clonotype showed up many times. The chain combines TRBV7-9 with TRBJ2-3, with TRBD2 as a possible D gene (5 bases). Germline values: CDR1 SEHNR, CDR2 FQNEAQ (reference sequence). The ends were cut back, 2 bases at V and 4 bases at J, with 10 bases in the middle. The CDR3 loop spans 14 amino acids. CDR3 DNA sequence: TGTGCCAGCAGCTTAAGAGGGCCTCCAGATACGCAGTATTTT. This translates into CASSLRGPPDTQYF.

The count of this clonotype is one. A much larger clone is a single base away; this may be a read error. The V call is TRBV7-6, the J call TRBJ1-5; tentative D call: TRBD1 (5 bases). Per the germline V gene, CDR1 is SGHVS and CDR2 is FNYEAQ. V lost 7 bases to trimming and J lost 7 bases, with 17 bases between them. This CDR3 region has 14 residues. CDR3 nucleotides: TGTGCCAGCAACATGACATGGGGGACGCAGCCCCAGCATTTT. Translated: CASNMTWGTQPQHF.

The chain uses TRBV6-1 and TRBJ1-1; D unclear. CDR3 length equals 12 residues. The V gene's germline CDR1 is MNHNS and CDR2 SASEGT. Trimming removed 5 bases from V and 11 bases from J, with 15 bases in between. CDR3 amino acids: CASSYLGSYAFF. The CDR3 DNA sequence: TGTGCCAGCAGTTACCTGGGGAGTTATGCTTTCTTT.

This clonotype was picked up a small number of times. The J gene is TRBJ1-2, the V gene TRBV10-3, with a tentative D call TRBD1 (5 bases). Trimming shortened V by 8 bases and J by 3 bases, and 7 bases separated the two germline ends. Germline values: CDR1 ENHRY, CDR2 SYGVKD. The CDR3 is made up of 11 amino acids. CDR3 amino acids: CAILTDYGYTF. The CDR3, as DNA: TGTGCCATCCTGACAGACTATGGCTACACCTTC.

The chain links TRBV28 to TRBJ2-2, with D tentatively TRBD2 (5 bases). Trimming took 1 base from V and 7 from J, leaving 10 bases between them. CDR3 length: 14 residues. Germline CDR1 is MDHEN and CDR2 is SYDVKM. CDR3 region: CASSLSVGGGELFF. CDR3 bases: TGTGCCAGCAGTTTATCGGTAGGAGGCGGGGAGCTGTTTTTT.

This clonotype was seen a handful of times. CDR3 residues: CSARDRSGTNTGELFF. The CDR3 region has the DNA TGCAGTGCTAGAGATCGGTCCGGTACGAACACCGGGGAGCTGTTTTTT. V is TRBV20-1 and J is TRBJ2-2; the D is unclear. Deletions cut 0 bases from V and 0 bases from J, with 11 bases between. The CDR3 consists of 16 residues. Germline V gene data show CDR1 as DFQATT and CDR2 as SNEGSKA (reference sequence).

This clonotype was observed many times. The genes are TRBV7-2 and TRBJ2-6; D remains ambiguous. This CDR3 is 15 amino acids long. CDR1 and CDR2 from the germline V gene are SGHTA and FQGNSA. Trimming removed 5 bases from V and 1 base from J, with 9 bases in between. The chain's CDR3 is CASSLDGSGANVLTF. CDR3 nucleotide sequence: TGTGCCAGCAGCCTAGACGGTTCTGGGGCCAACGTCCTGACTTTC.

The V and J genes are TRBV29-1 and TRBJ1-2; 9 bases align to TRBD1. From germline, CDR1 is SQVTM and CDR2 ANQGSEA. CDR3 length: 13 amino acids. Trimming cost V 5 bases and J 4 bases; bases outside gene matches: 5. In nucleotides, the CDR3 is TGCAGCGTTCCGGGACAGGGAGGCTATGGCTACACCTTC. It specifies CSVPGQGGYGYTF.

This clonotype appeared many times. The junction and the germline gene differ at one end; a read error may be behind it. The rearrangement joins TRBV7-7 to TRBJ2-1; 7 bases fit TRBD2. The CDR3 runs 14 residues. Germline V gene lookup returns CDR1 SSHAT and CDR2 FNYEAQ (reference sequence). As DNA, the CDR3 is TGTGCTAGCAGCCGTGGACTAGTCAGCAATGAGCAGTTCTTC. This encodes CASSRGLVSNEQFF.

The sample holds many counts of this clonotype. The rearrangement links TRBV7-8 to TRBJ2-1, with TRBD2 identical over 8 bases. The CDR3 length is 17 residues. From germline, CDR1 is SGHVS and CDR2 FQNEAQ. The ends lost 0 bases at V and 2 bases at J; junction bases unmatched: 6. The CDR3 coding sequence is TGTGCCAGCAGCTTAGCGCCGGGAGGGGCCGCCTACAATGAGCAGTTCTTC. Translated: CASSLAPGGAAYNEQFF.

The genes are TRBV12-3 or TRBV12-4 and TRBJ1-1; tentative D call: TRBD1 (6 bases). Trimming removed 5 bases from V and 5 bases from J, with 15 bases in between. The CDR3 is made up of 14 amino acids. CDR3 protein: CASSPGAQGTEAFF. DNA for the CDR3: TGTGCCAGCAGTCCGGGGGCTCAGGGGACTGAAGCTTTCTTT.

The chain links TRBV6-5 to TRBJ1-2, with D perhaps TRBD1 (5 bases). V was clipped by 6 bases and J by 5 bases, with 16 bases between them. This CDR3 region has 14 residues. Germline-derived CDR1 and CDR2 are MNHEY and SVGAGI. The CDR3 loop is CASSPSGRGYGYTF. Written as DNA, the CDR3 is TGTGCCAGCAGCCCTTCCGGGAGGGGATATGGCTACACCTTC.

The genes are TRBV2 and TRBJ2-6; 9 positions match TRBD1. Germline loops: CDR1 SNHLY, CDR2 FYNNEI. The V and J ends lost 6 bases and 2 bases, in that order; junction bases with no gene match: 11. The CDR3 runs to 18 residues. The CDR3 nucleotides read TGTGCCAGCAGCGACGAGGGACAGGGAGTTACTGGGGCCAACGTCCTGACTTTC. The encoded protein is CASSDEGQGVTGANVLTF.

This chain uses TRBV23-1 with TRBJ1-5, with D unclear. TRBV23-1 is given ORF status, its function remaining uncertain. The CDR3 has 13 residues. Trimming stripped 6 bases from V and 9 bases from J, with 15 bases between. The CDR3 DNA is TGCGCCAGCAGACTCCCGGAAACGGGGCCCCAGCATTTT. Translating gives CASRLPETGPQHF.

The CDR3 is CASSYSTGALTAGELFF. The CDR3, as DNA: TGTGCCAGCAGTTACTCAACGGGGGCTCTAACGGCCGGGGAGCTGTTTTTT. This chain links TRBV6-5 with TRBJ2-2; D assignment may be TRBD1 or TRBD2 (6 bases each). Germline V gene data show CDR1 as MNHEY and CDR2 as SVGAGI. Trimming cost V 0 bases and J 6 bases, with 17 bases left between them. CDR3 length: 17 amino acids.

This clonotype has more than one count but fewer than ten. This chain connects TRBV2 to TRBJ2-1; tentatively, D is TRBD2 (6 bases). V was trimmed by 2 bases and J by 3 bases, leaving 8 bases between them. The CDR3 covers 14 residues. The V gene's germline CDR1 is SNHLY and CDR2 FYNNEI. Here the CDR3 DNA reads TGTGCCAGCAGTGAAACGGGACTCTACAATGAGCAGTTCTTC. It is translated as CASSETGLYNEQFF. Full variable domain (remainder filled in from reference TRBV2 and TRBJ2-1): EPEVTQTPSHQVTQMGQEVILRCVPISNHLYFYWYRQILGQKVEFLVSFYNNEISEKSEIFDDQFSVERPDGSNFTLKIRSTKLEDSAMYFCASSETGLYNEQFFGPGTRLTVL.

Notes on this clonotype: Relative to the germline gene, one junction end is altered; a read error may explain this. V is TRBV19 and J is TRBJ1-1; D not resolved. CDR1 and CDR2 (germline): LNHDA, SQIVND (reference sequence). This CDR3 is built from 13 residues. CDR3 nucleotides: TGTGCCAGTACCCCGGGTCAGAACACTGAAGCTTTGTTT. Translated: CASTPGQNTEALF.

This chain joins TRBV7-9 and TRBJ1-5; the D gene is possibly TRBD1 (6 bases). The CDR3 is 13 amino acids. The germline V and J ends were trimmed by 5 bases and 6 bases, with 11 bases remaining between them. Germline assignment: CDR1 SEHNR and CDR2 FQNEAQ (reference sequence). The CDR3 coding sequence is TGTGCCAGCAGCAGGGGGTTCGGTCAGCCCCAGCATTTT. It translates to CASSRGFGQPQHF.

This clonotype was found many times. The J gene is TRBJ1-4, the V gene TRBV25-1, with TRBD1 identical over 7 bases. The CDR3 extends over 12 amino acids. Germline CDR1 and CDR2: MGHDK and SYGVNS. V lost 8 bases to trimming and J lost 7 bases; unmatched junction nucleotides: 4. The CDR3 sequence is CASRQGGEKLFF. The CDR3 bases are TGTGCCAGCCGGCAGGGGGGTGAAAAACTGTTTTTT.

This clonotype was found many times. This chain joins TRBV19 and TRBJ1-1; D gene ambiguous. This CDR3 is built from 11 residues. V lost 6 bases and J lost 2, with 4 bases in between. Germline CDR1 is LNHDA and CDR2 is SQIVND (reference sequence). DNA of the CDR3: TGTGCCAGTAGGAAAAACACTGAAGCTTTCTTT. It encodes CASRKNTEAFF.

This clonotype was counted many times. Here the CDR3 reads CASSFAGPSYEQYF. As DNA, the CDR3 is TGTGCCAGCAGTTTTGCAGGCCCTTCCTACGAGCAGTACTTC. The chain combines TRBV12-3 or TRBV12-4 with TRBJ2-7; D is unresolved. This CDR3 contains 14 residues. V shed 3 bases and J shed 1 base, with 10 bases lying between them.